Shown below are 24 T cell receptor beta chains from a single sample sequenced in a study of T cells in Graves' hyperthyroidism and ophthalmopathy. TCR beta CDR3 region amplification was performed from RNA transcripts. With the HTBI primer set, the TCR CDR3 went through a first round of RT-PCR. TCRdb analysed the multiplex PCR reads with MiXCR anew, one entry per CDR3 protein. The sample has about 720,000 distinct CDR3 sequences, about a sixth seen once; the top ten hold approximately 8%. The sequencing input was blood. The receptor set was obtained from a man younger than 35 with Graves' hyperthyroidism.

The chain links TRBV29-1 to TRBJ1-1; 9 bases line up with TRBD1. V lost 3 bases, J lost 8 bases, and 4 bases stayed unmatched. There are 12 residues in the CDR3. CDR1 and CDR2 from the germline V gene are SQVTM and ANQGSEA. CDR3: CSVETGGLEAFF. The CDR3 bases are TGCAGCGTTGAGACAGGGGGATTGGAAGCTTTCTTT.

This clonotype was seen repeatedly, ten times or more. The chain joins TRBV12-3 or TRBV12-4 to TRBJ1-5; no firm D call. V lost 4 bases, J lost 4 bases, and 11 bases lay in between. The CDR3 covers 14 residues. CDR3 in DNA: TGTGCCAGCAGTTCCGGACGCACGAATCAGCCCCAGCATTTT. Its protein is CASSSGRTNQPQHF.

This clonotype was detected only a few times. The chain recombines TRBV11-2 with TRBJ2-5; perhaps TRBD1 as D (6 bases). The germline CDR1 and CDR2 sequences are SGHAT and FQNNGV. V lost 0 bases, J lost 3 bases, and 11 bases lay in between. CDR3 size: 15 residues. CDR3 region: CASSLDPRGEETQYF. In nucleotides, the CDR3 is TGTGCCAGCAGCTTAGACCCCAGGGGCGAAGAGACCCAGTACTTC.

At least ten counts were recorded for this clonotype. J is TRBJ2-7 and V is TRBV20-1; 7 bases fit TRBD2. The germline V gene has CDR1 DFQATT and CDR2 SNEGSKA (reference sequence). The V gene end was trimmed by 0 bases and the J gene end by 5 bases; junction bases not matched to a gene: 7. CDR3 length: 14 amino acids. CDR3: CSARDGTNRNEQYF. The CDR3 DNA reads as TGCAGTGCTAGAGATGGGACTAATAGAAACGAGCAGTACTTC.

This clonotype has a handful of counts. This rearrangement joins TRBV7-3 to TRBJ1-2, with TRBD1 identical over 7 bases. The trim removed 6 bases at V and 8 bases at J, leaving 9 bases unmatched. This CDR3 comprises 13 residues. Germline V lookup: CDR1 SGHTA, CDR2 FQGTGA. The CDR3 protein is CASRTGTEGGYTF. CDR3 coding DNA: TGTGCCAGCAGAACCGGGACAGAGGGCGGCTACACCTTC. Full variable domain (remainder filled in from reference TRBV7-3 and TRBJ1-2): GAGVSQTPSNKVTEKGKYVELRCDPISGHTALYWYRQSLGQGPEFLIYFQGTGAADDSGLPNDRFFAVRPEGSVSTLKIQRTERGDSAVYLCASRTGTEGGYTFGSGTRLTVV.

This clonotype was seen at least ten times. The chain links TRBV18 to TRBJ1-3, with D perhaps TRBD1 (6 bases). V lost 0 bases to trimming and J lost 4 bases, with 10 bases between them. The CDR3 has 15 amino acids. Germline V gives CDR1 KGHSH, CDR2 LQKENI. The CDR3 region is CASSPPNRDGNTIYF. Here the CDR3 DNA reads TGTGCCAGCTCACCACCGAACAGGGACGGAAACACCATATATTTT.

CDR3 bases: TGTGCTAGTGGTTTGGACGTGGGTTACTCCACAGATACGCAGTATTTT. Translation gives CASGLDVGYSTDTQYF. This chain uses TRBV12-5 with TRBJ2-3; D uncertain. The germline CDR1 and CDR2 sequences are LGHNT and FRNRAP. The V end lost 1 base, the J end lost 2 bases, and 13 bases lay between the germline ends. The CDR3 consists of 16 residues.

This clonotype turned up a few times. The V gene is TRBV19, the J gene TRBJ1-5, with unresolved D. Trimming took off 8 bases at V and 8 bases at J, with 13 bases between the two ends. The CDR3 has 12 residues. The germline V gene has CDR1 LNHDA and CDR2 SQIVND (reference sequence). CDR3 nucleotide sequence: TGTGCCAGTGGGGAGGTTCGTGAGCCCCAGCATTTT. It translates to CASGEVREPQHF.

This clonotype was found a few times. The rearrangement links TRBV27 to TRBJ1-5; D gene uncertain. Trimming cost V 5 bases and J 10 bases, with 21 bases left between them. This CDR3 spans 15 amino acids. Germline V gene sequence: CDR1 MNHEY, CDR2 SMNVEV (reference sequence). CDR3 region: CASSPPSWEGRPQHF. As DNA, the CDR3 is TGTGCCAGCAGTCCCCCAAGTTGGGAGGGTAGACCCCAGCATTTT.

This chain connects TRBV7-2 to TRBJ2-7, with 14 bases that match TRBD2. V was clipped by 5 bases and J by 4 bases; unmatched bases: 7. Germline CDR1 and CDR2: SGHTA and FQGNSA. This CDR3 has 16 amino acids. CDR3 coding DNA: TGTGCCAGCAGCCCCGCGGGACTAGCGGGAGTGTACGAGCAGTACTTC. This sequence encodes CASSPAGLAGVYEQYF.

This clonotype was observed at least ten times. V gene TRBV5-1 combines with J gene TRBJ2-1; 9 bases are a match to TRBD2. The V gene end was trimmed by 4 bases and the J gene end by 8 bases; junction bases not matched to a gene: 10. The germline CDR1 and CDR2 sequences are SGHRS and YFSETQ. This CDR3 spans 15 amino acids. CDR3 amino acids: CASSGGTSRGDEQFF. The CDR3 DNA follows: TGCGCCAGCAGCGGTGGGACTAGCAGGGGTGATGAGCAGTTCTTC.

This clonotype appeared a few times. V and J are TRBV20-1 and TRBJ1-1; possibly TRBD1 for D (5 bases). Trimming pared 4 bases from V and 1 base from J, leaving 10 bases between. Germline CDR1 reads DFQATT; CDR2 reads SNEGSKA (reference sequence). The CDR3 is made up of 13 amino acids. The CDR3 DNA follows: TGCAGTGCTACCGGGACTAAGAACACTGAAGCTTTCTTT. Its protein is CSATGTKNTEAFF.

In its sample, this clonotype was seen a few times. The J gene is TRBJ1-1, the V gene TRBV20-1; weak D call: TRBD1 (6 bases). The CDR3 has 13 residues. CDR1 and CDR2 (germline): DFQATT, SNEGSKA (reference sequence). V was clipped by 6 bases and J by 1 base, with 12 bases between them. The CDR3 is CSAGGAGNTEAFF. DNA for the CDR3: TGCAGTGCCGGGGGGGCGGGGAACACTGAAGCTTTCTTT.

The genes are TRBV20-1 and TRBJ1-1, with D tentatively TRBD1 (5 bases). The V end was cut by 0 bases, the J end by 11 bases, with 22 bases between. Germline CDR1 DFQATT, CDR2 SNEGSKA (reference sequence). The CDR3 has 15 amino acids. CDR3 amino acids: CSAREGDAVGSDAFF. The CDR3 DNA reads as TGCAGTGCTAGAGAGGGGGATGCCGTCGGGTCCGATGCTTTCTTT.

This clonotype has ten or more counts. CDR3: CASSTRQGRETQYF. CDR3 nucleotide sequence: TGTGCCAGCAGCACCCGACAGGGTCGGGAGACCCAGTACTTC. V usage is TRBV11-3 and J usage is TRBJ2-5, with 7 bases matching TRBD1. Per the germline V gene, CDR1 is SGHNT and CDR2 is YENEEA. The CDR3 covers 14 residues. V was clipped by 5 bases and J by 5 bases; unmatched bases: 8.

This clonotype was counted a few times. DNA of the CDR3: TGCAGCGTTGCGGGGGAGACTGGGGCCAACGTCCTGACTTTC. Its protein product is CSVAGETGANVLTF. The V gene is TRBV29-1, the J gene TRBJ2-6; TRBD2 is a possible D gene (6 bases). CDR1 is SQVTM, CDR2 ANQGSEA, per germline. The CDR3 contains 14 residues. V lost 4 bases to trimming and J lost 2 bases, with 9 bases between them.

The chain links TRBV5-6 to TRBJ2-4, with 8 bases matching TRBD2. V lost 0 bases to trimming and J lost 1 base; unmatched junction nucleotides: 3. CDR1 is SGHDT, CDR2 YYEEEE, per germline. The CDR3 loop spans 16 amino acids. CDR3 bases: TGTGCCAGCAGCTTGGCCGGGAGGGTGGCCAAAAACATTCAGTACTTC. It is translated as CASSLAGRVAKNIQYF. The full variable domain, its missing parts supplied by reference TRBV5-6 and TRBJ2-4, is DAGVTQSPTHLIKTRGQQVTLRCSPKSGHDTVSWYQQALGQGPQFIFQYYEEEERQRGNFPDRFSGHQFPNYSSELNVNALLLGDSALYLCASSLAGRVAKNIQYFGAGTRLSVL.

The V gene is TRBV6-6, the J gene TRBJ1-5, with D tentatively TRBD1 (5 bases). The CDR3 is 16 residues long. Looked up from germline, CDR1 is MNHNY and CDR2 is SVGAGI (reference sequence). Trimming shortened V by 1 base and J by 4 bases, and 14 bases separated the two germline ends. The DNA of the CDR3 is TGTGCCAGCAGTTACTTACCCCAGGGCGGGAATCAGCCCCAGCATTTT. Its translation: CASSYLPQGGNQPQHF.

This clonotype was observed a few times. The V call is TRBV28, the J call TRBJ2-7; D unresolved. The germline V gene has CDR1 MDHEN and CDR2 SYDVKM. The V end lost 3 bases, the J end lost 0 bases, and 9 bases lay between the germline ends. This CDR3 contains 14 residues. CDR3 DNA sequence: TGTGCCAGCAGTTTTGTGGGTTACTCCTACGAGCAGTACTTC. Protein sequence: CASSFVGYSYEQYF.

The V and J genes are TRBV4-1 and TRBJ1-1, with a possible D match to TRBD1 (6 bases). CDR3 size: 15 residues. Per the germline V gene, CDR1 is MGHRA and CDR2 is YSYEKL. The germline V and J ends were trimmed by 4 bases and 6 bases, with 18 bases remaining between them. CDR3 in amino acids: CASSPRWGPDAEAFF. For the CDR3, the DNA is TGCGCCAGCAGCCCGAGATGGGGGCCAGACGCTGAAGCTTTCTTT.

The rearrangement links TRBV28 to TRBJ2-7; TRBD1 is a possible D gene (6 bases). The length of the CDR3 is 13 residues. Germline CDR1 and CDR2: MDHEN and SYDVKM. Trimming removed 5 bases at V and 3 bases at J, with 11 bases between. The CDR3 nucleotides read TGTGCCAGCAGTAGGGGGTTCGGCTACGAGCAGTACTTC. Encoded protein: CASSRGFGYEQYF.

There are a few counts of this clonotype. This chain joins TRBV18 and TRBJ1-3, with a weak D call TRBD1 (5 bases). V lost 3 bases to trimming and J lost 2 bases, with 8 bases between them. The CDR3 consists of 14 residues. Germline CDR1 and CDR2: KGHSH and LQKENI. CDR3 bases: TGTGCCAGCTCACCGGGACCAGCTGGAAACACCATATATTTT. Protein sequence: CASSPGPAGNTIYF.

The chain carries TRBV20-1 and TRBJ1-6; TRBD1 might be the D (5 bases). The CDR3 has 15 residues. V was trimmed by 6 bases and J by 14 bases, leaving 26 bases between them. In germline, CDR1 is DFQATT, CDR2 SNEGSKA (reference sequence). The DNA for the CDR3 is TGCAGTGCCGCCGGGACCGTCGGACCAGGTGGGTCCCTCCACTTT. Translation gives CSAAGTVGPGGSLHF.

The rearrangement joins TRBV6-5 to TRBJ1-1, with a weak D call TRBD1 (5 bases). V was clipped by 2 bases and J by 7 bases, with 8 bases between them. The germline CDR1 and CDR2 sequences are MNHEY and SVGAGI. CDR3 length equals 12 residues. The CDR3, as DNA: TGTGCCAGCAGTTACATAGACAGTGAAGCTTTCTTT. Protein sequence: CASSYIDSEAFF.